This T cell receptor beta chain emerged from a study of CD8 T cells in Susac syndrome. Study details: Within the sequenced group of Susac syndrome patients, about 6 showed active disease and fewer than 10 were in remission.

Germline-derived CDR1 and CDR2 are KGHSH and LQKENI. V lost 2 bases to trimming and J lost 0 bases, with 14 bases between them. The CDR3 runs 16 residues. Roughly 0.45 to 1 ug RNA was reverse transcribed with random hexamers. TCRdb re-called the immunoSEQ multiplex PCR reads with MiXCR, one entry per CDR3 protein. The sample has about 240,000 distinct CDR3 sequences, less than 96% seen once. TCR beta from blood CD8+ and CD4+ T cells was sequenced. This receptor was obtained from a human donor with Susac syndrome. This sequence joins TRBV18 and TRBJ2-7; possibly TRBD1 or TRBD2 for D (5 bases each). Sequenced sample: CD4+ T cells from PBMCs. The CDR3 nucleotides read TGTGCCAGCTCACCATATGAGTGGGACGGCTCCTACGAGCAGTACTTC. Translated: CASSPYEWDGSYEQYF.